This TCR beta chain was profiled in a study of metastatic and nonmetastatic thyroid tumors. As for the study in general: Samples came from malignant and benign thyroid patients, and repertoires were compared across blood and tumor or nodule tissue.

Trimming left V 0 bases short and J 3 bases short, with 6 bases between. This CDR3 is built from 13 residues. Looked up from germline, CDR1 is LGHNA and CDR2 is YNFKEQ. Before thyroid surgery, none of the patients had received any treatment. In this sample, this clone turned up many times. TCRdb re-clonotyped the PCR reads via MiXCR. This table holds roughly 93,000 clones, 10% to 15% found once. The origin of this receptor is a female donor with papillary thyroid cancer or a benign thyroid nodule (not recorded which). Some clones in this sample may be carry-over from other donors' samples. The rearrangement uses TRBV4-2 and TRBJ2-7; D gene ambiguous. The sample taken for sequencing was blood. Here the CDR3 reads CASSQDPFYEQYF. The DNA for the CDR3 is TGTGCCAGCAGCCAAGATCCGTTCTACGAGCAGTACTTC.